These 26 T cell receptor beta chains originate from one sample sequenced in a study of blood T cell repertoires in COVID-19. Repertoires were generated with immunoSEQ multiplex PCR, while TCRdb's copy carries only in-frame clones and drops some. The sample records around 200,000 clones, about 86% being singletons. The sequencing sample was made of peripheral blood. Receptors were obtained from a man aged 50-59 years with active or convalescent COVID-19.

The chain is built from TRBV6-5 and TRBJ1-2; 7 nucleotides match TRBD1. V trimming: 6 bases; J trimming: 7 bases; junction bases outside the gene matches: 14. Germline loops: CDR1 MNHEY, CDR2 SVGAGI. The CDR3 extends over 15 amino acids. The CDR3 sequence is CASRAERGGFGGYTF. The CDR3 DNA reads as TGTGCCAGCAGGGCAGAGAGAGGGGGCTTTGGTGGCTACACCTTC.

The V gene is TRBV4-2, the J gene TRBJ2-7, with 9 bases aligning to TRBD1. After removal of 1 base from V and 1 base from J, the junction contained 2 bases not matched to a gene. CDR3 length: 15 amino acids. CDR1 is LGHNA, CDR2 YNFKEQ, per germline. CDR3 nucleotides: TGTGCCAGCAGCCAAGCGGGGACAGGGTCCTACGAGCAGTACTTC. Its translation: CASSQAGTGSYEQYF.

The chain couples TRBV19 to TRBJ1-2; 8 bases are shared with TRBD1. This CDR3 is built from 15 residues. Per germline, CDR1 LNHDA and CDR2 SQIVND (reference sequence). With V trimmed by 5 bases and J by 4 bases, 9 bases remained unmatched. CDR3 in DNA: TGTGCCAGTAGTCCGGACAGGGATGAAGGCTATGGCTACACCTTC. Its translation: CASSPDRDEGYGYTF.

This clone is a singleton in its sample. The V call is TRBV29-1, the J call TRBJ2-7, with 7 bases aligning to TRBD1. The junction had 11 bases not matched to a gene; V was cut back by 1 base and J by 2 bases. CDR1 and CDR2 (germline): SQVTM, ANQGSEA. This CDR3 is built from 16 residues. CDR3 loop: CSVEGLAGTAAYEQYF. CDR3 nucleotide sequence: TGCAGCGTTGAAGGTCTGGCCGGGACAGCTGCCTACGAGCAGTACTTC.

This clone was observed a few times. In DNA, the CDR3 is TGTGCCAGCAGTTGGGAGGGCTCTGGAAACACCATATATTTT. It yields the protein CASSWEGSGNTIYF. The rearrangement uses TRBV28 and TRBJ1-3; D unresolved. V was pared by 4 bases and J by 0 bases, with 7 bases between. Germline values: CDR1 MDHEN, CDR2 SYDVKM. The CDR3 loop spans 14 amino acids. The full variable domain, with the rest looked up from reference TRBV28 and TRBJ1-3, is DVKVTQSSRYLVKRTGEKVFLECVQDMDHENMFWYRQDPGLGLRLIYFSYDVKMKEKGDIPEGYSVSREKKERFSLILESASTNQTSMYLCASSWEGSGNTIYFGEGSWLTVV.

The rearrangement uses TRBV7-2 and TRBJ1-1, with D possibly matching TRBD1 (5 bases). The germline V and J ends were trimmed by 5 bases and 0 bases, with 19 bases remaining between them. CDR1 and CDR2 from the germline V gene are SGHTA and FQGNSA. This CDR3 has 17 amino acids. CDR3 nucleotide sequence: TGTGCCAGCAGCCCCAAGGCAGGGAGGTGGATGAACACTGAAGCTTTCTTT. It encodes CASSPKAGRWMNTEAFF. Looking up the rest from reference TRBV7-2 and TRBJ1-1 gives the full variable domain: GAGVSQSPSNKVTEKGKDVELRCDPISGHTALYWYRQSLGQGLEFLIYFQGNSAPDKSGLPSDRFSAERTGGSVSTLTIQRTQQEDSAVYLCASSPKAGRWMNTEAFFGQGTRLTVV.

This clone was recorded a few times. The chain recombines TRBV19 with TRBJ1-4, with 7 bases lining up with TRBD1. This CDR3 has 15 residues. Looked up from germline, CDR1 is LNHDA and CDR2 is SQIVND (reference sequence). The V and J ends lost 5 bases and 5 bases, in that order; junction bases with no gene match: 8. CDR3: CASSDLTGKNEKLFF. The CDR3 DNA reads as TGTGCCAGTAGTGACTTGACAGGGAAGAATGAAAAACTGTTTTTT.

This clone has just a few counts. Other DNA sequences of this sample code for an identical CDR3. The chain combines TRBV19 with TRBJ2-2, with TRBD1 matching over 7 bases. Unmatched junction bases numbered 0, after V lost 1 base and J lost 1 base. The CDR3 runs to 15 residues. From germline, CDR1 is LNHDA and CDR2 SQIVND (reference sequence). The CDR3, as DNA: TGTGCCAGTAGTATAGGGACAGGGAACACCGGGGAGCTGTTTTTT. Translated, it gives CASSIGTGNTGELFF.

This clone occurred once. The chain has TRBV18 and TRBJ2-3, with D possibly being TRBD2 (7 bases). Trimming shortened V by 3 bases and J by 4 bases, and 17 bases separated the two germline ends. The CDR3 is made up of 16 amino acids. The germline gives CDR1 KGHSH, CDR2 LQKENI. CDR3 nucleotides: TGTGCCAGCTCACCCGTGGGGGGGCGCAGGGCAGATACGCAGTATTTT. Its translation is CASSPVGGRRADTQYF.

The chain combines TRBV3-1 (or the pseudogene TRBV3-2) with TRBJ2-3; TRBD2 is a possible D gene (6 bases). Trimming cost V 10 bases and J 4 bases, with 18 bases left between them. Germline loops: CDR1 LGHDT, CDR2 YNNKEL (reference sequence). The CDR3 runs 14 residues. The CDR3 sequence: CATCRGRGADTQYF. The CDR3 coding sequence is TGTGCCACCTGTCGGGGGAGAGGAGCAGATACGCAGTATTTT.

The rearrangement joins TRBV2 to TRBJ2-2; maybe TRBD1 (5 bases). Germline CDR1 and CDR2: SNHLY and FYNNEI. V dropped 0 bases and J dropped 11 bases, with 10 bases sitting between them. The CDR3 covers 13 residues. The chain's CDR3 is CASSEAGRFELFF. In nucleotides, the CDR3 is TGTGCCAGCAGTGAAGCGGGGCGGTTCGAGCTGTTTTTT.

The CDR3 bases are TGCGCCAGCAGCTTGCAGCTAGGAATGAACACTGAAGCTTTCTTT. Amino acids: CASSLQLGMNTEAFF. The gene calls are TRBV5-1 and TRBJ1-1; D gene ambiguous. The germline V gene encodes CDR1 SGHRS and CDR2 YFSETQ. This CDR3 is built from 15 residues. The V gene lost 1 base and the J gene lost 0 bases, with 10 bases spanning the gap.

In nucleotides, the CDR3 is TGTGCCAGCAGCCAAGATTTACTAGCCCACAATGAGCAGTTCTTC. Its translation: CASSQDLLAHNEQFF. The chain carries TRBV3-1 (or the pseudogene TRBV3-2) and TRBJ2-1; possible D gene TRBD2, 6 bases. This CDR3 contains 15 residues. Deletions cut 0 bases from V and 5 bases from J, with 11 bases between. Germline-derived CDR1 and CDR2 are LGHDT and YNNKEL (reference sequence).

The rearrangement uses TRBV5-1 and TRBJ2-7; 7 bases fit TRBD2. V was pared by 6 bases and J by 3 bases, with 9 bases of the junction left unmatched. CDR3 length: 14 residues. Germline CDR1 and CDR2: SGHRS and YFSETQ. The CDR3 region is CASTVGGAYYEQYF. The CDR3 region has the DNA TGCGCCAGCACCGTGGGAGGGGCCTACTACGAGCAGTACTTC.

The chain joins TRBV7-3 to TRBJ2-1; 8 nucleotides match TRBD1. Losses at the gene ends were 4 bases for V and 4 bases for J; bases not matched to a gene: 6. Germline CDR1 reads SGHTA; CDR2 reads FQGTGA. This CDR3 contains 15 residues. CDR3 sequence reads: CASSSGQGIYNEQFF. CDR3 bases: TGTGCCAGCAGCTCCGGACAGGGAATATACAATGAGCAGTTCTTC.

This clone showed up just a few times. V and J are TRBV6-1 and TRBJ1-4; D might be TRBD1 (5 bases). Germline V gene lookup returns CDR1 MNHNS and CDR2 SASEGT. The length of the CDR3 is 15 residues. Trimming shortened V by 2 bases and J by 1 base, and 8 bases separated the two germline ends. The CDR3 protein is CASSEITGTNEKLFF. The DNA of the CDR3 is TGTGCCAGCAGTGAAATAACAGGAACTAATGAAAAACTGTTTTTT.

The V call is TRBV6-5, the J call TRBJ1-2; TRBD1 is a possible D gene (5 bases). V was trimmed by 8 bases and J by 2 bases, leaving 9 bases between them. The CDR3 length is 12 residues. CDR1 MNHEY and CDR2 SVGAGI come from the germline V gene. In DNA, the CDR3 is TGTGCCAGCCGGACACTAAACTATGGCTACACCTTC. Translating gives CASRTLNYGYTF.

V and J are TRBV5-4 and TRBJ1-1; D not certain. Germline CDR1 SGHNT, CDR2 YYREEE (reference sequence). The CDR3 is made up of 15 amino acids. The ends were cut back, 3 bases at V and 0 bases at J, with 12 bases in the middle. CDR3 nucleotide sequence: TGTGCCAGCAGCTCTCAGGTGAACGTGAACACTGAAGCTTTCTTT. It specifies CASSSQVNVNTEAFF. The variable domain in full, completed from reference TRBV5-4 and TRBJ1-1, reads ETGVTQSPTHLIKTRGQQVTLRCSSQSGHNTVSWYQQALGQGPQFIFQYYREEENGRGNFPPRFSGLQFPNYSSELNVNALELDDSALYLCASSSQVNVNTEAFFGQGTRLTVV.

The chain is built from TRBV19 and TRBJ2-1; 9 bases are shared with TRBD1. This CDR3 contains 17 residues. Germline loops: CDR1 LNHDA, CDR2 SQIVND (reference sequence). The V and J ends lost 10 bases and 7 bases, in that order; junction bases with no gene match: 20. Here the CDR3 DNA reads TGTGCCACCACAGTGCTCGGTGGGGGACAGGGTGGAAATGAGCAGTTCTTC. This sequence encodes CATTVLGGGQGGNEQFF. The full variable domain, in which reference TRBV19 and TRBJ2-1 provide the parts outside the CDR3, is DGGITQSPKYLFRKEGQNVTLSCEQNLNHDAMYWYRQDPGQGLRLIYYSQIVNDFQKGDIAEGYSVSREKKESFPLTVTSAQKNPTAFYLCATTVLGGGQGGNEQFFGPGTRLTVL.

The sample holds a few counts of this clone. This chain uses TRBV7-9 with TRBJ1-4; no definite D call. V lost 4 bases, J lost 2 bases, and 11 bases lay in between. From germline, CDR1 is SEHNR and CDR2 FQNEAQ (reference sequence). The CDR3 length is 15 residues. CDR3: CASSSSGQTNEKLFF. CDR3 bases: TGTGCCAGCAGCTCCAGCGGGCAGACTAATGAAAAACTGTTTTTT.

The chain recombines TRBV7-9 with TRBJ1-2, with TRBD1 as a possible D gene (5 bases). V lost 1 base to trimming and J lost 12 bases, with 12 bases between them. This CDR3 is 12 amino acids long. Germline V gene lookup returns CDR1 SEHNR and CDR2 FQNEAQ (reference sequence). CDR3 nucleotides: TGTGCCAGCAGCTTAGACGGGGGTAGCGACACCTTC. This translates into CASSLDGGSDTF.

This clone was found a few times. The same CDR3 is also encoded by other DNA sequences in this sample. The CDR3 DNA is TGTGCCAGCAGGTCAGGGGGCTCTGGGGCCAACGTCCTGACTTTC. It codes for CASRSGGSGANVLTF. This sequence joins TRBV6-5 and TRBJ2-6, with 7 bases aligning to TRBD1. This CDR3 is 15 amino acids long. With V trimmed by 6 bases and J by 0 bases, 2 bases remained unmatched. Germline V gene sequence: CDR1 MNHEY, CDR2 SVGAGI.

The chain combines TRBV5-1 with TRBJ1-4; D possibly corresponds to TRBD1 (5 bases). This CDR3 contains 14 residues. Trimming shortened V by 0 bases and J by 8 bases, and 11 bases separated the two germline ends. CDR1 and CDR2 (germline): SGHRS, YFSETQ. In nucleotides, the CDR3 is TGCGCCAGCAGCTTGGAGGCAGGGAACGAAAAACTGTTTTTT. Amino acid sequence: CASSLEAGNEKLFF.

This clone has just a few counts. The chain joins TRBV4-3 to TRBJ1-5; D is ambiguous. CDR1 LGHNA and CDR2 YSLEER come from the germline V gene. V shed 0 bases and J shed 0 bases, with 9 bases lying between them. The CDR3 consists of 16 residues. In nucleotides, the CDR3 is TGCGCCAGCAGCCAAGATCCCACAGTTAGCAATCAGCCCCAGCATTTT. Translated: CASSQDPTVSNQPQHF.

This clone was seen only a few times. The rearrangement links TRBV9 to TRBJ2-3; 8 positions match TRBD2. The CDR3 totals 15 residues. J gave up 0 bases and V 3 bases, and 3 bases lay outside the gene matches. Germline V gene sequence: CDR1 SGDLS, CDR2 YYNGEE. Written as DNA, the CDR3 is TGTGCCAGCAGCGGAATAGCGGGGAGCACAGATACGCAGTATTTT. It encodes CASSGIAGSTDTQYF.

The gene calls are TRBV4-3 and TRBJ2-3; TRBD2 might be the D (7 bases). Trimming pared 0 bases from V and 2 bases from J, leaving 12 bases between. Germline loops: CDR1 LGHNA, CDR2 YSLEER. This CDR3 region has 16 residues. The CDR3 nucleotides are TGCGCCAGCAGCCAAGATTGGGGGGGCCACACAGATACGCAGTATTTT. Translated: CASSQDWGGHTDTQYF.